A single sample gave rise to the 4 T cell receptor beta chains below, sequenced in a study of OX40 agonist ivuxolimab in advanced cancers. Some clones are missing from TCRdb's copy, which holds only in-frame ones; the method was immunoSEQ multiplex PCR. The data hold approximately 68,000 clones, with around 90% observed a single time. The specimen was CD4+ or CD8+ T cells sorted from blood, collected in a trial of the OX40 agonist ivuxolimab. The origin of the receptors is an adult with an advanced solid tumor such as melanoma, head and neck, liver or kidney cancer.

The gene calls are TRBV11-2 and TRBJ2-2, with a weak D call TRBD2 (6 bases). The CDR3 has 15 residues. Looked up from germline, CDR1 is SGHAT and CDR2 is FQNNGV. V lost 4 bases to trimming and J lost 6 bases, with 15 bases between them. In DNA, the CDR3 is TGTGCCAGCAGCTCCCTCCGCGGGGTGGCCGGGGAGCTGTTTTTT. Its translation: CASSSLRGVAGELFF.

The genes are TRBV9 and TRBJ2-1, with a possible D match to TRBD1 (6 bases). This CDR3 has 14 residues. Germline V gene lookup returns CDR1 SGDLS and CDR2 YYNGEE. With 4 bases removed from V and 3 bases from J, the gap between germline ends came to 11 bases. The DNA of the CDR3 is TGTGCCAGCAGCCGTACAGGGAACTACAATGAGCAGTTCTTC. Protein sequence: CASSRTGNYNEQFF.

This clone came up once. This chain connects TRBV6-7 to TRBJ2-2; D is ambiguous. TRBV6-7 qualifies as an ORF whose function is uncertain. The CDR3 has 15 residues. Trimming stripped 0 bases from V and 7 bases from J, with 12 bases between. The CDR3 sequence: CASSYSKVLGGELFF. Here the CDR3 DNA reads TGTGCCAGCAGTTACTCGAAGGTCCTGGGCGGGGAGCTGTTTTTT.

The rearrangement uses TRBV5-6 and TRBJ2-5; tentative D call: TRBD1 (7 bases). The CDR3 extends over 13 amino acids. Germline V CDR1 and CDR2: SGHDT, YYEEEE. V shed 3 bases and J shed 5 bases, with 11 bases lying between them. The CDR3 is CASSYRGGETQYF. The CDR3 DNA follows: TGTGCCAGCAGCTACAGGGGAGGCGAGACCCAGTACTTC. The full variable domain, completed using reference TRBV5-6 and TRBJ2-5, is DAGVTQSPTHLIKTRGQQVTLRCSPKSGHDTVSWYQQALGQGPQFIFQYYEEEERQRGNFPDRFSGHQFPNYSSELNVNALLLGDSALYLCASSYRGGETQYFGPGTRLLVL.